One and the same sample provided the 27 T cell receptor beta chains below, sequenced in a study of post-analysis software for immune sequencing data. General study findings and limits: In patients, roughly five TRBV segments were more frequent than in controls, with TRBV5-6, TRBV5-1 and TRBV20-1 among them.

Libraries were made from TCR beta cDNA, and they carried unique molecular identifiers. TCRdb processed the PCR reads anew with MiXCR; each CDR3 protein has one entry. Of over 700,000 distinct CDR3 sequences in the sample, about 27% were seen once. Their recognized antigens are unknown. The sample was blood. These receptors all come from a girl aged 10-17 years with multiple sclerosis.

This chain uses TRBV6-5 with TRBJ2-7; TRBD2 matches at 7 bases. V shed 0 bases and J 2 bases; nucleotides not matched to a gene: 10. Per germline, CDR1 MNHEY and CDR2 SVGAGI. This CDR3 spans 17 amino acids. The DNA for the CDR3 is TGTGCCAGCAGTTACTCGAGGGGCGGGAGAGTCCCCTACGAGCAGTACTTC. The encoded protein is CASSYSRGGRVPYEQYF.

In its sample, this clonotype was seen a few times. The chain recombines TRBV28 with TRBJ1-1; D is ambiguous. Deletions cut 3 bases from V and 0 bases from J, with 8 bases between. The CDR3 runs 14 residues. Germline lookup yields CDR1 MDHEN and CDR2 SYDVKM. CDR3 coding DNA: TGTGCCAGCAGTTTCGGTAGCATGAACACTGAAGCTTTCTTT. Protein product: CASSFGSMNTEAFF.

The sample holds a few counts of this clonotype. The chain links TRBV20-1 to TRBJ1-5, with a tentative D call TRBD1 (6 bases). The CDR3 extends over 15 amino acids. V shed 3 bases and J shed 7 bases, with 19 bases lying between them. Germline CDR1 DFQATT, CDR2 SNEGSKA (reference sequence). The CDR3 region has the DNA TGCAGTGCTAGCCTCCGTGGGGGCATAGAGCAGCCCCAGCATTTT. Amino acid sequence: CSASLRGGIEQPQHF.

V gene TRBV20-1 combines with J gene TRBJ2-1, with 9 bases aligning to TRBD2. V shed 7 bases and J 7 bases; nucleotides not matched to a gene: 8. The CDR3 consists of 13 residues. Germline assignment: CDR1 DFQATT and CDR2 SNEGSKA (reference sequence). The CDR3 DNA sequence: TGCAGTGGAGTGAGCGGGAGGTGGAATGAGCAGTTCTTC. Translated, it gives CSGVSGRWNEQFF.

This clonotype was observed a handful of times. The chain links TRBV27 to TRBJ1-4, with a weak D call TRBD1 (5 bases). The germline gives CDR1 MNHEY, CDR2 SMNVEV (reference sequence). CDR3 size: 13 residues. The germline V and J ends were trimmed by 5 bases and 9 bases, with 13 bases remaining between them. The chain's CDR3 is CASSPGPTKKLFF. In DNA, the CDR3 is TGTGCCAGCAGTCCGGGACCAACAAAAAAACTGTTTTTT.

The chain is built from TRBV29-1 and TRBJ1-1, with no clear D. Per germline, CDR1 SQVTM and CDR2 ANQGSEA. This CDR3 comprises 13 residues. V was trimmed by 6 bases and J by 4 bases, leaving 15 bases between them. This CDR3 is CSVSGTASTEAFF. The CDR3 bases are TGCAGCGTCTCCGGAACGGCCAGCACTGAAGCTTTCTTT.

The chain employs TRBV10-3 and TRBJ2-7; no clear D. This CDR3 is built from 14 residues. V was shortened by 3 bases and J by 3 bases, with 12 bases between the two germline ends. Germline CDR1 ENHRY, CDR2 SYGVKD. Here the CDR3 reads CAISERWINYEQYF. CDR3 DNA: TGTGCCATCAGTGAAAGATGGATCAACTACGAGCAGTACTTC.

Comment on this clonotype: One junction end does not reproduce the germline sequence, and a read error may be involved. The V call is TRBV28, the J call TRBJ2-1; 10 bases are shared with TRBD2. Germline CDR1 MDHEN, CDR2 SYDVKM. The CDR3 has 17 amino acids. The CDR3 nucleotides are TGTGTCAGCAGTTTATACCCGGCTAGCGGGAGTATGGATGAGCAGTTCTTC. This gives the protein CVSSLYPASGSMDEQFF. The entire variable domain, with the rest obtained from reference TRBV28 and TRBJ2-1, is as follows: DVKVTQSSRYLVKRTGEKVFLECVQDMDHENMFWYRQDPGLGLRLIYFSYDVKMKEKGDIPEGYSVSREKKERFSLILESASTNQTSMYLCVSSLYPASGSMDEQFFGPGTRLTVL.

This clonotype was seen only a few times. The chain employs TRBV4-3 and TRBJ2-7, with no clear D. The V end lost 2 bases, the J end lost 2 bases, and 13 bases lay between the germline ends. CDR3 length equals 15 residues. Germline V CDR1 and CDR2: LGHNA, YSLEER. CDR3 region: CASSQSNAGAYEQYF. The CDR3, as DNA: TGCGCCAGCAGCCAAAGCAACGCAGGAGCCTACGAGCAGTACTTC.

CDR3 region: CASSLASGGPDSYEQYF. The CDR3 region has the DNA TGTGCCAGCAGCTTAGCTAGCGGGGGGCCGGATTCCTACGAGCAGTACTTC. The rearrangement uses TRBV13 and TRBJ2-7; 11 nucleotides align to TRBD2. Germline CDR1 is PRHDT and CDR2 is FYEKMQ (reference sequence). This CDR3 spans 17 amino acids. Losses at the gene ends were 1 base for V and 1 base for J; bases not matched to a gene: 6.

The chain combines TRBV7-2 with TRBJ2-1; maybe TRBD1 (5 bases). Between the trimmed V and J ends, which lost 4 bases and 5 bases, there was a span of 9 bases. In germline, CDR1 is SGHTA, CDR2 FQGNSA. CDR3 length: 13 amino acids. DNA of the CDR3: TGTGCCAGCAGCTACATGGGGCACAATGAGCAGTTCTTC. Its protein is CASSYMGHNEQFF.

This clonotype has a handful of counts. Its ends do not fully match the called genes, so a read error is possible. The chain joins TRBV25-1 to TRBJ2-1; D remains ambiguous. The germline gives CDR1 MGHDK, CDR2 SYGVNS. The CDR3 spans 13 residues. CDR3 coding DNA: TGTGCCAGTAGTGATGGTAGCCTGGCTGAGCAGTTCTTC. Translating it yields CASSDGSLAEQFF.

The V and J genes are TRBV3-1 and TRBJ1-2; 9 nucleotides agree with TRBD1. CDR1 and CDR2 from the germline V gene are LGHDT and YNNKEL (reference sequence). The CDR3 runs 16 residues. V lost 4 bases and J lost 4; bases outside the gene matches: 10. CDR3 in DNA: TGTGCCAGCAGCCCTATCCTTGGACAGGGGCCCTATGGCTACACCTTC. Its protein product is CASSPILGQGPYGYTF. Supplemented by reference TRBV3-1 and TRBJ1-2, the full variable domain reads DTAVSQTPKYLVTQMGNDKSIKCEQNLGHDTMYWYKQDSKKFLKIMFSYNNKELIINETVPNRFSPKSPDKAHLNLHINSLELGDSAVYFCASSPILGQGPYGYTFGSGTRLTVV.

V usage is TRBV28 and J usage is TRBJ1-5, with D perhaps TRBD1 (6 bases). CDR3 length: 15 residues. The V gene lost 2 bases and the J gene lost 5 bases, with 13 bases spanning the gap. The germline CDR1 and CDR2 sequences are MDHEN and SYDVKM. CDR3 bases: TGTGCCAGCAGTTTAACCGGGACACCCTATCAGCCCCAGCATTTT. Amino acid sequence: CASSLTGTPYQPQHF.

The CDR3 loop is CASRFGPFGGYTF. Here the CDR3 DNA reads TGTGCCAGCAGATTCGGACCCTTTGGTGGCTACACCTTC. This chain links TRBV12-3 or TRBV12-4 with TRBJ1-2; D call uncertain. Trimming cost V 6 bases and J 7 bases, with 15 bases left between them. The CDR3 is 13 residues long.

The CDR3 sequence: CSVEEQGYTF. The CDR3 DNA follows: TGCAGCGTTGAAGAACAAGGCTACACCTTC. The rearrangement joins TRBV29-1 to TRBJ1-2; D is undetermined. The V gene's germline CDR1 is SQVTM and CDR2 ANQGSEA. V was shortened by 0 bases and J by 8 bases, with 4 bases between the two germline ends. This CDR3 comprises 10 residues.

This chain links TRBV7-2 with TRBJ2-3, with a tentative D call TRBD2 (6 bases). Trimming removed 2 bases at V and 0 bases at J, with 15 bases between. Germline CDR1 is SGHTA and CDR2 is FQGNSA. This CDR3 is 17 amino acids long. The CDR3 protein is CASSLSGRGSSTDTQYF. The CDR3 coding sequence is TGTGCCAGCAGCTTAAGTGGGCGGGGTTCTAGCACAGATACGCAGTATTTT.

The chain joins TRBV4-1 to TRBJ1-5; TRBD1 agrees at 10 bases. The CDR3 sequence is 18 residues long. With 3 bases clipped from V and 1 base from J, the junction kept 9 bases outside the gene matches. Germline V lookup: CDR1 MGHRA, CDR2 YSYEKL. Written as DNA, the CDR3 is TGCGCCAGCAGCCACTCCCGACAGGGGGCTCCAAGCAATCAGCCCCAGCATTTT. It is translated as CASSHSRQGAPSNQPQHF.

The DNA for the CDR3 is TGTGCCAGCGCCCTCGGGCAGCACGCCTACGAGCAGTACTTC. Encoded protein: CASALGQHAYEQYF. The chain has TRBV6-5 and TRBJ2-7; D not resolved. V lost 8 bases and J lost 2, with 16 bases in between. CDR1 is MNHEY and CDR2 is SVGAGI in the germline V gene. This CDR3 has 14 residues.

This clonotype was counted once. J is TRBJ1-3 and V is TRBV20-1; D remains unclear. Per germline, CDR1 DFQATT and CDR2 SNEGSKA (reference sequence). Trimming shortened V by 0 bases and J by 0 bases, and 6 bases separated the two germline ends. There are 14 residues in the CDR3. For the CDR3, the DNA is TGCAGTGCTAGAGATCTCTACTCTGGAAACACCATATATTTT. Its protein is CSARDLYSGNTIYF.

This clonotype was observed a few times. The chain carries TRBV29-1 and TRBJ2-5; either TRBD1 or TRBD2 may fit D (5 bases each). CDR3 length equals 11 residues. Trimming cost V 4 bases and J 7 bases, with 10 bases left between them. Germline V CDR1 and CDR2: SQVTM, ANQGSEA. This chain's CDR3 is CSVGHGGTQYF. In DNA form, the CDR3 reads TGCAGCGTTGGACATGGGGGGACCCAGTACTTC.

This clonotype was seen a handful of times. This sequence joins TRBV6-5 and TRBJ2-1, with 8 bases matching TRBD1. V was pared by 6 bases and J by 2 bases, with 9 bases of the junction left unmatched. CDR1 MNHEY and CDR2 SVGAGI come from the germline V gene. This CDR3 comprises 16 residues. The CDR3 DNA sequence: TGTGCCAGCAGGTCACGTCGGACAGGGCCCTACAATGAGCAGTTCTTC. This translates into CASRSRRTGPYNEQFF.

The table lists this clonotype with a few counts. The chain couples TRBV29-1 to TRBJ1-2, with 11 bases aligning to TRBD1. The V and J ends lost 5 bases and 3 bases, in that order; junction bases with no gene match: 5. CDR3 size: 14 residues. CDR1 SQVTM and CDR2 ANQGSEA come from the germline V gene. The CDR3 DNA reads as TGCAGCGTTACCGGGACAGGGGGGGACTATGGCTACACCTTC. Residues: CSVTGTGGDYGYTF.

This clonotype occurred a few times. This rearrangement joins TRBV4-1 to TRBJ2-1; TRBD2 matches 7 bases. The V segment lost 1 base and the J segment 1 base; nucleotides outside the gene matches: 1. Germline V gene sequence: CDR1 MGHRA, CDR2 YSYEKL. The CDR3 contains 15 residues. The CDR3 sequence: CASSQVGGSYNEQFF. CDR3 nucleotide sequence: TGCGCCAGCAGCCAAGTGGGAGGGTCCTACAATGAGCAGTTCTTC.

CDR3 in DNA: TGTGCCAGCAGCTTAGTAGGGACTAGCGCCTACAATGAGCAGTTCTTC. The encoded protein is CASSLVGTSAYNEQFF. This chain links TRBV7-2 with TRBJ2-1; 10 positions match TRBD2. The CDR3 contains 16 residues. V lost 1 base and J lost 2; bases outside the gene matches: 2. CDR1 and CDR2 (germline): SGHTA, FQGNSA. Full variable domain (rest looked up from reference TRBV7-2 and TRBJ2-1): GAGVSQSPSNKVTEKGKDVELRCDPISGHTALYWYRQSLGQGLEFLIYFQGNSAPDKSGLPSDRFSAERTGGSVSTLTIQRTQQEDSAVYLCASSLVGTSAYNEQFFGPGTRLTVL.

Here the CDR3 DNA reads TGCGCCAGCAGCTTTAGACAGGGGGCGGGTTATGAGCAGTTCTTC. Protein: CASSFRQGAGYEQFF. This chain joins TRBV5-1 and TRBJ2-1, with 10 bases lining up with TRBD1. J was trimmed by 8 bases and V by 2 bases; bases with no gene match: 7. CDR3 length: 15 residues. Per the germline V gene, CDR1 is SGHRS and CDR2 is YFSETQ.

V gene TRBV29-1 combines with J gene TRBJ2-1, with a tentative D call TRBD1 (5 bases). Germline assignment: CDR1 SQVTM and CDR2 ANQGSEA. The V and J ends lost 4 bases and 0 bases respectively, with 16 bases between them. The CDR3 is 16 amino acids. CDR3 loop: CSVAVQGFSSYNEQFF. The DNA of the CDR3 is TGCAGCGTTGCTGTCCAGGGCTTTAGCTCCTACAATGAGCAGTTCTTC.